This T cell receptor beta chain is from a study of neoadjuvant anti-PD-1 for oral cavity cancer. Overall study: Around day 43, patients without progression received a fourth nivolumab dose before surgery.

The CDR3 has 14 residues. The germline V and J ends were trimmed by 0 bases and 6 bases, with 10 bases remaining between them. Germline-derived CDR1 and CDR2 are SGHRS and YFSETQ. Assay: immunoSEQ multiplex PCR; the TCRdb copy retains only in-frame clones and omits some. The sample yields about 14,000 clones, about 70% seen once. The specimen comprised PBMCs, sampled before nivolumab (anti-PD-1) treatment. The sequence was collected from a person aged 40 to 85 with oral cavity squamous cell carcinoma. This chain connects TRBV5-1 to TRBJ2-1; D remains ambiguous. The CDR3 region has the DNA TGCGCCAGCAGCTTGGAGCCTAGACTCAATGAGCAGTTCTTC. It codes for CASSLEPRLNEQFF.